The T cell receptor (beta chain) described here comes from a study of T-cell reconstitution after alpha-beta-depleted transplantation in children. The authors prepared the TCRbeta library with unique molecular identifiers. Each CDR3 protein is one row after TCRdb ran MiXCR on the PCR reads. The table lists hundreds of thousands of distinct CDR3 sequences, roughly 17% of them singletons. In its sample, this clonotype was seen a few times. CDR3 length: 12 residues. With 1 base removed from V and 5 bases from J, the gap between germline ends came to 9 bases. The V gene's germline CDR1 is DFQATT and CDR2 SNEGSKA (reference sequence).

This clonotype was obtained from a human donor who donated a stem cell graft to a child with acute myeloid leukemia. The gene calls are TRBV20-1 and TRBJ2-7; weak D call: TRBD1 (5 bases). The specimen was PBMCs from the stem cell graft donor, collected from the stem cell graft. In nucleotides, the CDR3 is TGCAGTGCTAGAGGAGCAGGGAACGAGCAGTACGTC. Its protein is CSARGAGNEQYV.